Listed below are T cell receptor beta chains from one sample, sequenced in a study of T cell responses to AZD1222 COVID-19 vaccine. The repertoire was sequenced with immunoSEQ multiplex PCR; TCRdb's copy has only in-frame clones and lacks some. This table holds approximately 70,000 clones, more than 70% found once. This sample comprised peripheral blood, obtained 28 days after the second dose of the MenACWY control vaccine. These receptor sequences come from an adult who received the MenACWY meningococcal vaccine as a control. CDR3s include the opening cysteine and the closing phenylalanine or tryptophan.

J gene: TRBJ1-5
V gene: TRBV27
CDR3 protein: CASSLFYSNQPQHF

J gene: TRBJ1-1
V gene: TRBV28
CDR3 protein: CASSPRDRGFTEAFF

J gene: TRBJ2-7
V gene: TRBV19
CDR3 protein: CASSTGTGATYEQYF

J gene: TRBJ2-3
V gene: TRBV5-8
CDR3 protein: CASTLRGNPTDTQYF

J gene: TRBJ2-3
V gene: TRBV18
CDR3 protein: CASSPWAGSTDTQYF

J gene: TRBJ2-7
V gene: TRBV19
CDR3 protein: CASSKTVRYEQYF

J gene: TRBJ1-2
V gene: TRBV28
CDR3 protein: CASSPPRNGYTF

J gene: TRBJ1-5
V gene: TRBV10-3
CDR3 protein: CAISGGIDNQPQHF

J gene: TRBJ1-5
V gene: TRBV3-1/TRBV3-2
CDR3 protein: CASSAHSNQPQHF

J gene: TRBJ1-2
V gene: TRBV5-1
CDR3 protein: CASNGGGTYGYTF

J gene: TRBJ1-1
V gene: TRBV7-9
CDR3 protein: CASSLGWGTEAFF

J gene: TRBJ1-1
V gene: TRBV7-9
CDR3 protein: CASSPIGREKAFF

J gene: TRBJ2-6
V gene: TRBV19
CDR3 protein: CASSIGHDNSGANVLTF

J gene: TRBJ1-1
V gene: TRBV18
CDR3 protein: CASSQGTDRGGEAFF